The 6 T cell receptor beta chains below come from one sample, sequenced in a study of T cells in Graves' hyperthyroidism and ophthalmopathy. Amplification of TCR beta CDR3 regions used RNA as the template. The HTBI set primed first-round TCR CDR3 RT-PCR. TCRdb fed the multiplex PCR reads into MiXCR, producing one record per CDR3 protein. The data contain about 360,000 distinct CDR3 sequences, about a fifth of them singletons. Material: blood. Receptors were obtained from a woman younger than 30 with Graves' hyperthyroidism.

About this clonotype itself: A read error may be the cause here, since a much bigger clone is one base away. The chain combines TRBV5-1 with TRBJ1-2, with no clear D. The germline CDR1 and CDR2 sequences are SGHRS and YFSETQ. Trimming stripped 4 bases from V and 3 bases from J, with 19 bases between. The CDR3 runs to 16 residues. The CDR3 loop is CASSPSSGPPDYGYTF. The CDR3 DNA sequence: TGCGCCAGCAGCCCCTCGTCGGGTCCGCCTGACTATGGCTACACCTTC.

V is TRBV2 and J is TRBJ2-5, with 8 bases lining up with TRBD2. V lost 4 bases to trimming and J lost 4 bases; unmatched junction nucleotides: 14. The germline V gene encodes CDR1 SNHLY and CDR2 FYNNEI. The length of the CDR3 is 17 residues. Here the CDR3 reads CASSGRGAGARGETQYF. DNA for the CDR3: TGTGCCAGCAGTGGAAGGGGAGCGGGGGCCAGGGGAGAGACCCAGTACTTC. The variable domain in full, with the rest retrieved from reference TRBV2 and TRBJ2-5, is EPEVTQTPSHQVTQMGQEVILRCVPISNHLYFYWYRQILGQKVEFLVSFYNNEISEKSEIFDDQFSVERPDGSNFTLKIRSTKLEDSAMYFCASSGRGAGARGETQYFGPGTRLLVL.

This chain's CDR3 is CASAERGYEQYF. The CDR3 DNA follows: TGTGCCAGCGCGGAACGGGGATACGAGCAGTACTTC. This chain uses TRBV7-9 with TRBJ2-7; tentatively, D is TRBD2 (5 bases). Deletions cut 8 bases from V and 4 bases from J, with 12 bases between. Germline CDR1 and CDR2: SEHNR and FQNEAQ (reference sequence). The CDR3 has 12 residues. The variable domain in full, completed from reference TRBV7-9 and TRBJ2-7, reads DTGVSQNPRHKITKRGQNVTFRCDPISEHNRLYWYRQTLGQGPEFLTYFQNEAQLEKSRLLSDRFSAERPKGSFSTLEIQRTEQGDSAMYLCASAERGYEQYFGPGTRLTVT.

This clonotype was observed many times. This chain joins TRBV12-3 or TRBV12-4 and TRBJ1-2, with 7 positions matching TRBD1. CDR3 size: 14 residues. After removal of 6 bases from V and 4 bases from J, the junction contained 8 bases not matched to a gene. The CDR3 protein is CASRRGTALYGYTF. CDR3 DNA: TGTGCCAGCAGGAGGGGGACAGCACTCTATGGCTACACCTTC.

This clonotype was counted ten times or more. A read error may be the cause here, since a much bigger clone is one base away. This chain links TRBV20-1 with TRBJ2-7; 9 bases fit TRBD2. The germline CDR1 and CDR2 sequences are DFQATT and SNEGSKA (reference sequence). The CDR3 is 15 amino acids. The CDR3 DNA sequence: TGCAGTGCTAGGTGGGGGCTAGCGGGGTCCTGCGAGCAGTACTTC. Protein sequence: CSARWGLAGSCEQYF.

This clonotype was found many times. The chain links TRBV9 to TRBJ1-2, with D hard to call. This CDR3 is built from 15 residues. The germline V gene encodes CDR1 SGDLS and CDR2 YYNGEE. V was clipped by 3 bases and J by 4 bases, with 16 bases between them. Here the CDR3 reads CASSARTGITYGYTF. CDR3 coding DNA: TGTGCCAGCAGCGCTAGGACGGGGATAACCTATGGCTACACCTTC. The full variable domain, rest sourced from reference TRBV9 and TRBJ1-2, is DSGVTQTPKHLITATGQRVTLRCSPRSGDLSVYWYQQSLDQGLQFLIQYYNGEERAKGNILERFSAQQFPDLHSELNLSSLELGDSALYFCASSARTGITYGYTFGSGTRLTVV.